The entry that follows covers one TCR beta chain sequence. Antigen specificity is unknown. Germline CDR1 is GTSNPN and CDR2 is SVGIG (reference sequence). V lost 3 bases, J lost 4 bases, and 7 bases lay in between. This CDR3 region has 13 residues. The data belong to a study of CD8 T cells in Susac syndrome. Points from the study as a whole: The study conceded that its TCR sequencing and HLA analysis involved relatively few individuals.

Relapsing-remitting disease, either stable or active, was present in the multiple sclerosis controls, who were treatment-naive patients. Negative magnetic isolation gave CD8+ and CD4+ cells; FACS enriched CD8+ TEMRA. Random-hexamer reverse transcription was applied to roughly 0.45 to 1 ug RNA. Multiplex PCR with immunoSEQ amplified the TCR beta CDR3 across 54 Vbeta and 13 Jbeta. Each CDR3 protein gets one entry after TCRdb re-called the immunoSEQ multiplex PCR reads with MiXCR. The table shows approximately 150,000 distinct CDR3 sequences, with approximately 93% occurring only once. Sequencing used CD4+ T cells from PBMCs. This TCR came from a human donor with multiple sclerosis. The chain joins TRBV30 to TRBJ1-6; unclear D gene. CDR3: CAWSREYNSPLHF. For the CDR3, the DNA is TGTGCCTGGAGCCGGGAGTATAATTCACCCCTCCACTTT.